This TCR beta chain derives from a study of PD-1 blockade in classical Hodgkin lymphoma. Libraries were prepared by immunoSEQ multiplex PCR; TCRdb keeps only in-frame clonotypes and omits some of them. Of some 7,000 clones in the sample, roughly 85% are singletons; the top ten hold about 2.5%. Relapses following autologous stem cell transplantation were seen in all patients, with brentuximab vedotin exposure varying. Magnetic negative selection purified CD4+ T cells from thawed PBMCs. The CDR3 is made up of 15 amino acids. Germline values: CDR1 SGHNT, CDR2 YYREEE (reference sequence). V trimming: 4 bases; J trimming: 7 bases; junction bases outside the gene matches: 8.

The TCR originated in a human donor with classical Hodgkin lymphoma. This rearrangement joins TRBV5-4 to TRBJ1-4, with TRBD1 matching over 9 bases. Sequenced material: CD4+ T cells from blood, taken at baseline. This CDR3 is CASSSRQGVGEKLFF. The CDR3 region has the DNA TGTGCCAGCAGCAGCCGACAGGGGGTTGGTGAAAAACTGTTTTTT.